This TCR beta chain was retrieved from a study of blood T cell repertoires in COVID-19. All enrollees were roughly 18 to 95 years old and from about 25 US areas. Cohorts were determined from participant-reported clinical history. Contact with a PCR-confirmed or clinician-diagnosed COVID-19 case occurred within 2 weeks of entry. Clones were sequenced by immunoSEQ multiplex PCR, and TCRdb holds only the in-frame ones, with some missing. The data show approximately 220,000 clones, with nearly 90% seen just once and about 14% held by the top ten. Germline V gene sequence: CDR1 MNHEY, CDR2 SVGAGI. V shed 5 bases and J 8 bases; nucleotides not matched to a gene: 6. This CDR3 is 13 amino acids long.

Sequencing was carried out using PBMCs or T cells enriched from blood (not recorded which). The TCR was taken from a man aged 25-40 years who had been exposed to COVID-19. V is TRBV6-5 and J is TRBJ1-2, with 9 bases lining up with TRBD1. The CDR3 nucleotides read TGTGCCAGCAGTCCACAGGGGGCGGGAGGCTACACCTTC. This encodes CASSPQGAGGYTF.